These 3 T cell receptor beta chains originate from one sample sequenced in a study of identifying expanded T cells in peripheral blood (dated by TCRdb to between 2018 and 2021). Library prep was done by the immunoSEQ multiplex PCR assay. This is the immuneACCESS table as TCRdb keeps it, with only in-frame sequences that have V and J called. A part of the clones is gone; compared with another copy, unresolved V genes explain less than half, and the rest is unexplained. The sample table shows some 78,000 clones, and more than 75% are seen once. Jointly, the top ten make up 15% to 20% of the sample. Sequencing used blood. The receptors here all came from a person aged 18 to 70 in good health.

The chain carries TRBV9 and TRBJ1-2; 7 nucleotides align to TRBD1. With V trimmed by 4 bases and J by 4 bases, 10 bases remained unmatched. Germline CDR1 and CDR2: SGDLS and YYNGEE. The CDR3 totals 15 residues. In DNA, the CDR3 is TGTGCCAGCAGCACAGGGGCAGAGGGGGTCTATGGCTACACCTTC. Translated, it gives CASSTGAEGVYGYTF.

The rearrangement joins TRBV19 to TRBJ1-2, with TRBD1 as a possible D gene (6 bases). This CDR3 region has 12 residues. Per the germline V gene, CDR1 is LNHDA and CDR2 is SQIVND (reference sequence). Trimming pared 8 bases from V and 7 bases from J, leaving 14 bases between. The CDR3 here is CASRTGNLGYTF. The CDR3 nucleotides read TGTGCCAGTCGAACAGGGAATCTTGGCTACACCTTC.

Only one count was recorded for this clone. V gene TRBV30 combines with J gene TRBJ1-4; a possible D gene is TRBD1 (6 bases). Germline V gene data show CDR1 as GTSNPN and CDR2 as SVGIG (reference sequence). The ends were cut back, 3 bases at V and 0 bases at J, with 20 bases in the middle. The CDR3 contains 18 residues. The DNA of the CDR3 is TGTGCCTGGAGGTCCATACAGGGATGGAAGGCAACTAATGAAAAACTGTTTTTT. Translated, it gives CAWRSIQGWKATNEKLFF. Variable domain in full (rest from reference TRBV30 and TRBJ1-4): SQTIHQWPATLVQPVGSPLSLECTVEGTSNPNLYWYRQAAGRGLQLLFYSVGIGQISSEVPQNLSASRPQDRQFILSSKKLLLSDSGFYLCAWRSIQGWKATNEKLFFGSGTQLSVL.